This TCR beta chain emerged from a study of cytomegalovirus exposure and HLA in healthy donors listed by TCRdb under 2017. For the wider study: According to an earlier analysis of several hundred of the donors, 200 million or so T cells yielded 95 million to 140 million unique TCR beta sequences and about 300 Gb of sequence data. Genome-wide SNP genotypes for about 60% of the 666 donors were used in a later genetic analysis, which treated that subset as a discovery cohort. Typing coverage differed by locus: A, B, C, DRB1 and DQB1 were typed in about 629-640 donors, DQA1 in about 560, DPA1 in 600 to 610, and DPB1 in just under 490. Several DR-DQ haplotypes were handled as single units for association and clustering, since linkage in the cohort was strong. In addition to the first cohort of roughly 670 subjects, a separate validation cohort of approximately 110 different subjects was used. A later analysis re-examined previously published TCR beta repertoires from about 700 donors and added high-resolution HLA genotyping to investigate patterns of TCR occurrence. Donor age, sex, ethnicity and CMV serostatus were collected together with the repertoire data. The T cell repertoires of 666 subjects were profiled by immunosequencing and related to cytomegalovirus serostatus. Across 300 to 400 genotyped donors of the cohort, an average of 235,054 unique TCR beta nucleotide sequences per donor were sequenced, and approximately 17% of those sequences were non-productive. Every repertoire in the discovery cohort had been generated on one and the same sequencing platform. Both class I and class II loci were covered by HLA typing, at four-digit resolution. The study aimed to test whether signatures of past pathogen exposure could be identified by cataloging public T cell receptors. High-throughput TCR immunosequencing, statistical association of individual TCRs with disease status, and machine learning were combined to predict cytomegalovirus infection status. Rather than using new phenotypic data, the later analysis identified candidate immune exposures from TCR beta sequences and from how often those sequences occurred across donors. An earlier analysis of fewer than 750 of the donors used high-throughput TCR beta sequencing to judge whether each TCR beta V gene segment behaved as functional or pseudogenic. Of the roughly 400 genotyped donors, approximately 83% fell in the genetic ancestry cluster associated with self-reported Caucasian donors. Roughly 300 gigabases of sequencing data and roughly 81 million unique TCR sequences made up an early release that covered approximately 620 HLA-typed donors.

In total, 630 or so healthy bone marrow donors made up the cohort. All cohort members were sampled while nominally healthy, although unrecorded immune exposures were likely present. The donor was CMV seropositive and belonged to the group of more than 250 seropositive cohort members. A peripheral blood sample was collected from each donor, and TCR beta sequencing was performed on peripheral blood mononuclear cells. The Qiagen DNeasy Blood Extraction Kit was used to extract genomic DNA from the blood cell samples. Comments on this clone: Its cognate antigen has yet to be identified. Base qualities are not at hand, and no much larger clone is one base apart.

Library generation was performed with the immunoSEQ multiplex PCR assay. A mixture of 60 forward primers for TCR Vbeta segments and 13 reverse primers for TCR Jbeta segments was used in the multiplex PCR. The CDR3 region of rearranged TCR beta genes was amplified from genomic DNA by a multiplex PCR assay. The amplified TCR beta libraries were sequenced on the Illumina HiSeq System as 87-base-pair reads. Turning to the authors' computational methods: A later analysis counted tens of millions of unique TCR beta chains across the 666 repertoires, and some 11 million of these chains were shared by at least two donors. Raw reads were error-corrected and collapsed into unique sequences by a nearest-neighbor algorithm in which closely related sequences were merged to remove PCR and sequencing errors. CDR3 sequences were aligned to IMGT reference sequences to assign V, D and J gene segments. For a sequence to be retained, at least a six-nucleotide match to both a V gene segment and a J gene segment was required. Rearrangements were classified as productive when the CDR3 lacked stop codons and remained in frame with V and J, and all other rearrangements were classified as non-productive. CDR3 was defined according to IMGT convention as the region running from the second conserved V-encoded cysteine to the conserved J-encoded phenylalanine. In an earlier analysis of 587 of the donors, sequences lacking an unambiguous match to a single V gene segment were excluded. In an earlier analysis of 587 of the donors, V segments were called functional above 56.7% productive rearrangements and were called segregating when the between-donor standard deviation exceeded 5%. A statistical classification framework was built to diagnose cytomegalovirus status from the catalog of TCR beta chain sequences. A later analysis assigned V and J genes by comparing TCR nucleotide sequences with IMGT/GENE-DB human TR gene sequences. Using the TCRdist pipeline, a later analysis assigned CDR3 sequences along with most-parsimonious VDJ recombination scenarios. In a later analysis, each TCR beta chain was defined by its CDR3 amino acid sequence together with its V-gene family, and reads lacking a unique V-gene family were excluded. In a later analysis, some 600 highly shared, low-generation-probability nucleotide sequences were removed to address suspected cross-contamination and a sequencing artifact. A later analysis calculated a clonal expansion index for each public chain from normalized within-repertoire ranks of inferred template counts. In a later analysis, generation probabilities were computed using a VDJ recombination model fitted to out-of-frame rearrangements, and the results were checked against IGoR. In a later analysis, hypergeometric tests were used to score TCR-TCR, TCR-HLA and TCR-CMV co-occurrence, with a repertoire-size bias correction applied to TCR pairs. A later analysis estimated false discovery rates by permuting HLA or CMV assignments 20 times. A later analysis grouped co-occurring TCRs with DBSCAN, adding TCRdist sequence similarity when clustering within HLA-allele-positive subsets. Co-occurrence clustering excluded repertoires with fewer than 30,000 or more than 120,000 public chains, plus five with anomalous nucleotide sharing. Held by TCRdb, this immuneACCESS table contains in-frame sequences only and omits some clones. Under half of the omission traces to an unresolved V gene where checked; the cause of the rest is unknown. The V and J calls and clone size come from that table; D and trimming were worked out from the DNA. Across this sample there are some 40,000 clones, with around 49% seen only once. The ten top clones hold 6.2% of the sample.

Study-wide findings and limitations: It was suggested by the authors that the approach could potentially be generalized to other disease states and immunological phenotypes. Roughly 15 rarely observed V segments, including chromosome 9 orphons, were excluded from the earlier analysis of about 500 of the donors because counts were too low. Correlated functional status among segregating V segments might be attributable to linkage disequilibrium, but an unknown experimental factor could not be ruled out. In a later analysis, over 15,000 TCR beta sequences were associated with specific HLA alleles at a false discovery rate of 0.05. Strong co-occurrence of HLA alleles, especially DR and DQ, made assigning TCR associations to individual alleles difficult. The sequencing pipeline was judged likely to have produced a cluster of highly shared sequence variants as a technical artifact. Because HLA typing was unavailable for some donors at each locus, only the typed subset was used in association tests. Because the 87-base-pair reads could not distinguish some IMGT-functional V segments, including TRBV6-2 and TRBV6-3, those segments were excluded. Most TCR sequences were observed very rarely across donors, whereas some public TCRs were present in many individuals. The presence/absence analyses assumed that sequencing depth was roughly uniform across donors, and that assumption may not be true. A later genetic analysis reported fewer N-insertions in productive TCRs among donors in an Asian-associated ancestry cluster than the roughly 650-donor mean. Three of the identified cytomegalovirus-associated TCR beta chains were confirmed in vitro to be specific for cytomegalovirus antigens. CMV serostatus was the only immune exposure information available for the cohort. In a later genetic analysis, a missense DCLRE1C variant was associated with V-gene and J-gene trimming of TCR beta chains, and the association was replicated in an independent cohort. An earlier analysis of 587 of the donors showed that most TCR beta V segments appeared in productive rearrangements either about 90% or about 30% of the time, which broadly matched IMGT annotations. According to a later analysis, TCR association rates differed among HLA loci, with DRB1 alleles showing the most associated TCRs and HLA-C alleles showing the fewest. In this cohort, only TCR beta chains were sequenced, and detectable features were limited by the absence of alpha or paired-chain data. Most CMV-associated TCR beta chains appeared to be HLA-restricted in a later analysis, and the HLA associations seemed to be driven largely by CMV exposure. A further reported finding was that TCR beta sequences accurately predicted the HLA-A and HLA-B alleles for most subjects in the first cohort. In a later analysis, HLA-associated TCR beta chains were found to be more clonally expanded and to have lower generation probabilities than equally common non-associated chains. The study gave a list of about 150 TCR beta chains associated with cytomegalovirus. The classifier was reported to diagnose cytomegalovirus status with high specificity and sensitivity in both the original and validation cohorts. In a later analysis, several top co-occurrence clusters were reported to appear linked to parvovirus B19, influenza, CMV and Epstein-Barr virus.

The CDR3 runs 15 residues from the cysteine to the phenylalanine. Only CDR3 DNA remains: 45 bases, in frame from the first base. Clipping removes 6 bases from V and 6 bases from J, with 13 as the unmatched junction base count. For CDR1 and CDR2, the germline V gene lists MNHEY and SVGAGI. The rearranged segments are TRBV6-5 and TRBJ2-7, with 8 bases matching TRBD2. The sequencing input was PBMCs. The origin of this receptor is a woman between 40 and 55 years old in good health and CMV-seropositive. The DNA is as follows: TGTGCCAGCAGCTCCCCGGGGGGGCAGAATGCCGAGCAGTACTTC. This yields the protein CASSSPGGQNAEQYF.